The 32 T cell receptor beta chains in this list originate from one sample, sequenced in a study of T cell repertoires in cytomegalovirus infection (dated by TCRdb to about 2019). The sequencing machine was an Illumina HiSeq 1500. TCRdb ran its own pipeline on the public reads, namely fastp trimming at Q25 and MiXCR clone calling, and kept in-frame beta chains. Duplicate CDR3 protein sequences are folded into a single record with the most common DNA and genes. The sample records 300,000 to 400,000 distinct CDR3 sequences, about a sixth of which are singletons. The ten top clones hold less than 9.5% of the sample. The sample taken for sequencing was PBMCs. The receptors were sampled from a human donor in good health (CMV status not recorded). Some clones in this sample may be carry-over from other donors' samples.

This clonotype has ten or more counts. V gene TRBV6-2 or TRBV6-3 combines with J gene TRBJ1-1; possibly TRBD1 for D (6 bases). The CDR3 spans 13 residues. The germline gives CDR1 MNHEY, CDR2 SVGEGT. Trimming took 8 bases from V and 3 from J, leaving 13 bases between them. The CDR3 DNA reads TGTGCCAGCCGGGAGTGGGGGCACACTGAAGCTTTCTTT. Its protein product is CASREWGHTEAFF.

The rearrangement joins TRBV27 to TRBJ1-1; perhaps TRBD1 as D (5 bases). The V end was cut by 9 bases, the J end by 1 base, with 12 bases between. The germline V gene has CDR1 MNHEY and CDR2 SMNVEV (reference sequence). The CDR3 is 13 residues long. CDR3 sequence (DNA): TGTGCCAGTACCCGGGGCCGGAACACTGAAGCTTTCTTT. It specifies CASTRGRNTEAFF.

This clonotype was detected many times. The chain has TRBV11-2 and TRBJ2-5; no reliable D call. Germline V gene data show CDR1 as SGHAT and CDR2 as FQNNGV. V shed 5 bases and J shed 5 bases, with 9 bases lying between them. The length of the CDR3 is 12 residues. The CDR3: CASSPEAETQYF. Here the CDR3 DNA reads TGTGCCAGCAGCCCGGAAGCGGAGACCCAGTACTTC.

This clonotype has at least ten counts. The V call is TRBV12-3 or TRBV12-4, the J call TRBJ1-1; D gene uncertain. V was cut by 5 bases and J by 0 bases, with 13 bases left in between. This CDR3 spans 15 amino acids. The CDR3 sequence is CASSPRWLMNTEAFF. The CDR3 DNA is TGTGCCAGCAGTCCCCGGTGGCTCATGAACACTGAAGCTTTCTTT.

This clonotype was recorded at least ten times. The chain is built from TRBV12-3 or TRBV12-4 and TRBJ2-3; no reliable D call. V shed 6 bases and J shed 0 bases, with 4 bases lying between them. The CDR3 length is 12 residues. For the CDR3, the DNA is TGTGCCAGCAGCTTAAGCACAGATACGCAGTATTTT. Its protein is CASSLSTDTQYF.

At least ten counts were recorded for this clonotype. CDR3 coding DNA: TGTGCCAGCTCCGATAGCGGGAAAAGCACAGATACGCAGTATTTT. Its protein product is CASSDSGKSTDTQYF. The chain is built from TRBV19 and TRBJ2-3, with TRBD2 matching 8 bases. The CDR3 has 15 residues. V lost 9 bases to trimming and J lost 0 bases; unmatched junction nucleotides: 8. CDR1 and CDR2 from the germline V gene are LNHDA and SQIVND (reference sequence). The variable domain in full, completed from reference TRBV19 and TRBJ2-3, reads DGGITQSPKYLFRKEGQNVTLSCEQNLNHDAMYWYRQDPGQGLRLIYYSQIVNDFQKGDIAEGYSVSREKKESFPLTVTSAQKNPTAFYLCASSDSGKSTDTQYFGPGTRLTVL.

J is TRBJ2-1 and V is TRBV19; TRBD2 agrees at 7 bases. J lost 4 bases, V lost 5 bases, and 8 bases had no gene match. Germline lookup yields CDR1 LNHDA and CDR2 SQIVND (reference sequence). This CDR3 region has 15 residues. CDR3 DNA sequence: TGTGCCAGTAGTTTGTGGGGGGGTCATTACAATGAGCAGTTCTTC. Its translation: CASSLWGGHYNEQFF.

Only a few counts were recorded for this clonotype. The rearrangement uses TRBV20-1 and TRBJ2-3; D call uncertain. V was shortened by 1 base and J by 0 bases, with 5 bases between the two germline ends. This CDR3 region has 13 residues. Germline V gene data show CDR1 as DFQATT and CDR2 as SNEGSKA (reference sequence). The CDR3 here is CSARVFSTDTQYF. The CDR3 nucleotides are TGCAGTGCTAGAGTATTTAGCACAGATACGCAGTATTTT.

The V call is TRBV12-5, the J call TRBJ1-1, with D perhaps TRBD1 (6 bases). The CDR3 runs to 17 residues. Trimming took 1 base from V and 6 from J, leaving 21 bases between them. Germline CDR1 is LGHNT and CDR2 is FRNRAP. DNA of the CDR3: TGTGCTAGTGGTTTGGGGAGGAAGGACAGCCGATCCGCTGAAGCTTTCTTT. This translates into CASGLGRKDSRSAEAFF.

Many counts were recorded for this clonotype. The CDR3 sequence is CASRRIAGAGANVLTF. CDR3 nucleotides: TGTGCCAGCAGGCGTATAGCGGGAGCTGGGGCCAACGTCCTGACTTTC. V gene TRBV6-5 combines with J gene TRBJ2-6, with 9 positions matching TRBD2. The CDR3 totals 16 residues. V shed 6 bases and J 2 bases; nucleotides not matched to a gene: 5. From germline, CDR1 is MNHEY and CDR2 SVGAGI.

A word on this clonotype: A junction boundary mismatches the germline segment, possibly from a read error. V is TRBV6-8 and J is TRBJ2-1, with TRBD2 matching over 9 bases. The CDR3 covers 17 residues. The germline gives CDR1 MNHGY, CDR2 SAAAGT. The CDR3 bases are TGTGCCAGCAGTTCCTATATTTTAGCGGGGGTCTACAATGAGCAATTCTTC. Protein: CASSSYILAGVYNEQFF.

Ten or more counts support this clonotype. CDR3 coding DNA: TGTGCCAGCAGTTTATCAGCGGGAGTCCCCCTCGAGCAGTACTTC. It codes for CASSLSAGVPLEQYF. The chain carries TRBV27 and TRBJ2-7, with 8 bases fitting TRBD2. Germline V gives CDR1 MNHEY, CDR2 SMNVEV (reference sequence). Trimming cost V 0 bases and J 6 bases; bases outside gene matches: 7. CDR3 length equals 15 residues.

Ten or more counts support this clonotype. V and J are TRBV7-8 and TRBJ2-5; D gene ambiguous. The CDR3 length is 13 residues. Germline V lookup: CDR1 SGHVS, CDR2 FQNEAQ. Between the trimmed V and J ends, which lost 1 base and 5 bases, there was a span of 8 bases. The CDR3 nucleotides are TGTGCCAGCAGCTTAGACACCAGGGAGACCCAGTACTTC. Protein sequence: CASSLDTRETQYF.

CDR3 protein: CASERPGRYEQYF. The CDR3 DNA follows: TGTGCCAGCGAAAGGCCAGGGAGATACGAGCAGTACTTC. This chain links TRBV6-2 or TRBV6-3 with TRBJ2-7; D may be TRBD1 or TRBD2 (5 bases each). Germline V gene lookup returns CDR1 MNHEY and CDR2 SVGEGT. V shed 8 bases and J shed 4 bases, with 15 bases lying between them. This CDR3 comprises 13 residues.

The V and J genes are TRBV19 and TRBJ1-2; the match to TRBD1 covers 7 bases. V gave up 6 bases and J gave up 1 base; unmatched junction bases: 2. There are 13 residues in the CDR3. Germline CDR1 is LNHDA and CDR2 is SQIVND (reference sequence). In nucleotides, the CDR3 is TGTGCCAGTAGCGACAGGGTTAACTATGGCTACACCTTC. This encodes CASSDRVNYGYTF.

This clonotype showed up many times. The chain combines TRBV7-2 with TRBJ1-6, with 10 bases matching TRBD1. V was clipped by 5 bases and J by 5 bases; unmatched bases: 6. The CDR3 totals 16 residues. CDR1 is SGHTA and CDR2 is FQGNSA in the germline V gene. Here the CDR3 DNA reads TGTGCCAGCAGCCGATCCGGGACAGGGGATAATTCACCCCTCCACTTT. This sequence encodes CASSRSGTGDNSPLHF. The complete variable domain, with remaining parts taken from reference TRBV7-2 and TRBJ1-6, reads GAGVSQSPSNKVTEKGKDVELRCDPISGHTALYWYRQSLGQGLEFLIYFQGNSAPDKSGLPSDRFSAERTGGSVSTLTIQRTQQEDSAVYLCASSRSGTGDNSPLHFGNGTRLTVT.

This clonotype was detected ten times or more. The chain couples TRBV7-8 to TRBJ2-1, with D uncertain. The germline V and J ends were trimmed by 2 bases and 10 bases, with 9 bases remaining between them. CDR3 size: 12 residues. CDR1 SGHVS and CDR2 FQNEAQ come from the germline V gene. The CDR3 reads CASSLSPSEQFF. CDR3 coding DNA: TGTGCCAGCAGCTTAAGTCCCTCGGAGCAGTTCTTC.

As to this clonotype: It is unclear where the CDR3 begins or ends on the DNA, so no DNA is shown, and the CDR3 is as TCRdb lists it. The genes are TRBV12-3 or TRBV12-4 and TRBJ1-5; the D call in the table, TRBD1, was not verified against the DNA. The CDR3 is 16 residues long, ends included. The CDR3 protein is CASSFFGQTSNQPQHF.

The gene calls are TRBV6-2 or TRBV6-3 and TRBJ2-3, with D possibly TRBD2 on 5 matching bases. V was cut by 5 bases and J by 6 bases, with 18 bases left in between. Germline values: CDR1 MNHEY, CDR2 SVGEGT. This CDR3 spans 15 amino acids. The CDR3 region has the DNA TGTGCCAGCAGTCCTGCGGTGGTAGCGTCCGATACGCAGTATTTT. The encoded protein is CASSPAVVASDTQYF.

The V gene is TRBV20-1, the J gene TRBJ1-1, with a weak D call TRBD1 (6 bases). The CDR3 spans 14 residues. The V end was cut by 5 bases, the J end by 6 bases, with 19 bases between. Looked up from germline, CDR1 is DFQATT and CDR2 is SNEGSKA (reference sequence). The CDR3 nucleotides are TGCAGTGCTCCCACCCTTGGCCCAGGGGCTGAAGCTTTCTTT. Translating it yields CSAPTLGPGAEAFF.

The genes are TRBV15 and TRBJ2-7; no firm D call. V lost 5 bases, J lost 4 bases, and 12 bases lay in between. Per the germline V gene, CDR1 is LNHNV and CDR2 is YYDKDF (reference sequence). The CDR3 contains 13 residues. CDR3 residues: CATSLHGLYEQYF. As DNA, the CDR3 is TGTGCCACCAGCTTACACGGATTGTACGAGCAGTACTTC.

In this sample, this clonotype turned up many times. The chain has TRBV7-2 and TRBJ1-2, with unresolved D. The germline CDR1 and CDR2 sequences are SGHTA and FQGNSA. With 2 bases removed from V and 6 bases from J, the gap between germline ends came to 7 bases. The CDR3 contains 12 residues. The CDR3 protein is CASSLSQNGYTF. The CDR3 bases are TGTGCCAGCAGCTTATCACAGAATGGCTACACCTTC.

This clonotype was detected ten times or more. The V call is TRBV7-2, the J call TRBJ2-5; the match to TRBD2 covers 12 bases. Germline lookup yields CDR1 SGHTA and CDR2 FQGNSA. Unmatched junction bases numbered 5, after V lost 5 bases and J lost 1 base. The CDR3 contains 16 residues. CDR3 in DNA: TGTGCCAGCAGCCGAGGGACTAGCGGGTTCCAAGAGACCCAGTACTTC. It translates to CASSRGTSGFQETQYF.

This clonotype was recorded many times. V usage is TRBV28 and J usage is TRBJ2-5; 10 positions agree with TRBD1. Germline lookup yields CDR1 MDHEN and CDR2 SYDVKM. The length of the CDR3 is 15 residues. V dropped 3 bases and J dropped 5; count of bases not matched to a gene: 6. CDR3: CASSLGQGTAETQYF. DNA for the CDR3: TGTGCCAGCAGTTTGGGACAGGGGACGGCTGAGACCCAGTACTTC. The entire variable domain, with the rest obtained from reference TRBV28 and TRBJ2-5, is as follows: DVKVTQSSRYLVKRTGEKVFLECVQDMDHENMFWYRQDPGLGLRLIYFSYDVKMKEKGDIPEGYSVSREKKERFSLILESASTNQTSMYLCASSLGQGTAETQYFGPGTRLLVL.

V and J are TRBV23-1 and TRBJ1-2; D uncertain. TRBV23-1 is noted as an ORF with a role that remains uncertain. The ends were cut back, 6 bases at V and 6 bases at J, with 14 bases in the middle. This CDR3 comprises 13 residues. CDR3: CASSPERENGYTF. The DNA of the CDR3 is TGCGCCAGCAGCCCCGAGAGGGAGAATGGCTACACCTTC.

This clonotype was observed many times. The chain recombines TRBV7-2 with TRBJ2-3, with a possible D match to TRBD1 (5 bases). This CDR3 is built from 16 residues. The V end was cut by 0 bases, the J end by 2 bases, with 12 bases between. CDR1 is SGHTA and CDR2 is FQGNSA in the germline V gene. The DNA for the CDR3 is TGTGCCAGCAGCTTAGCGCCTGGGGCCCACACAGATACGCAGTATTTT. It translates to CASSLAPGAHTDTQYF.

This clonotype was picked up a small number of times. This chain uses TRBV6-6 with TRBJ2-7; 9 positions agree with TRBD2. The CDR3 sequence is 13 residues long. In germline, CDR1 is MNHNY, CDR2 SVGAGI (reference sequence). After removal of 6 bases from V and 3 bases from J, the junction contained 3 bases not matched to a gene. The CDR3 spells CASSRRGGYEQYF. The CDR3 DNA follows: TGTGCCAGCAGCCGGCGGGGGGGCTACGAGCAGTACTTC.

This clonotype has ten or more counts. The chain is built from TRBV7-2 and TRBJ2-1; 10 nucleotides line up with TRBD2. This CDR3 is built from 17 residues. Germline V gives CDR1 SGHTA, CDR2 FQGNSA. J lost 8 bases, V lost 5 bases, and 15 bases had no gene match. The CDR3, as DNA: TGTGCCAGCAGCCAGAATGGGGCTAGCGGGGGTACGGATGAGCAGTTCTTC. This sequence encodes CASSQNGASGGTDEQFF.

This clonotype showed up many times. V is TRBV2 and J is TRBJ2-7; TRBD1 matches at 9 bases. The CDR3 runs to 15 residues. Looked up from germline, CDR1 is SNHLY and CDR2 is FYNNEI. Losses at the gene ends were 7 bases for V and 3 bases for J; bases not matched to a gene: 10. The CDR3 sequence is CASILGPGQGYEQYF. The CDR3 DNA follows: TGTGCCAGCATTCTTGGGCCGGGACAGGGCTACGAGCAGTACTTC.

This clonotype was seen ten or more times. The CDR3 DNA is TGTGCCAGTAGTACCGTAGCGGGGGGGGCTCCAGATACGCAGTATTTT. Translation: CASSTVAGGAPDTQYF. The chain employs TRBV19 and TRBJ2-3, with 11 nucleotides matching TRBD2. The CDR3 contains 16 residues. Unmatched junction bases numbered 7, after V lost 4 bases and J lost 4 bases. CDR1 LNHDA and CDR2 SQIVND come from the germline V gene (reference sequence).

This clonotype occurred many times. The V gene is TRBV29-1, the J gene TRBJ2-1; no firm D call. The length of the CDR3 is 15 residues. V shed 6 bases and J shed 7 bases, with 22 bases lying between them. Germline V gene data show CDR1 as SQVTM and CDR2 as ANQGSEA. The CDR3 DNA reads TGCAGCGTCTCGGCTCACGCCTACCTACTTAATGAGCAGTTCTTC. It codes for CSVSAHAYLLNEQFF.

In its sample, this clonotype was seen a few times. The genes are TRBV7-9 and TRBJ2-6, with no clear D. V was pared by 5 bases and J by 1 base, with 12 bases between. The CDR3 sequence is 16 residues long. Germline loops: CDR1 SEHNR, CDR2 FQNEAQ (reference sequence). CDR3 sequence (DNA): TGTGCCAGCAGCCCTTCGGTATGGTCTGGGGCCAACGTCCTGACTTTC. Translation: CASSPSVWSGANVLTF.